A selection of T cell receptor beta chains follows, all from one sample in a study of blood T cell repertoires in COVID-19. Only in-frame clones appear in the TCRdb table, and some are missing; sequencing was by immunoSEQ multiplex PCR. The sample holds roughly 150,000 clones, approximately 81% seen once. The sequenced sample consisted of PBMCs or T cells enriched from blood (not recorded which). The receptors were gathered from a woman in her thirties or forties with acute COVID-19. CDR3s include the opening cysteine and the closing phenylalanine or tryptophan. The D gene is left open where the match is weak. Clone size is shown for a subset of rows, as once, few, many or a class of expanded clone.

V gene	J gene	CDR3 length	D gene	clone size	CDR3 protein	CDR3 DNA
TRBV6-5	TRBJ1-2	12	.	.	CASRRTDYGYTF	TGTGCCAGCAGGCGGACAGACTATGGCTACACCTTC
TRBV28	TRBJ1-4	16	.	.	CASSLPAVGSNEKLFF	TGTGCCAGCAGTTTACCGGCCGTGGGCTCTAATGAAAAACTGTTTTTT
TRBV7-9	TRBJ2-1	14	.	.	CASSAVLADSEQFF	TGTGCCAGCAGCGCTGTCCTAGCGGACAGTGAGCAGTTCTTC
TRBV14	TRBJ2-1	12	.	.	CASSQGRGGTFF	TGTGCCAGCAGCCAAGGGAGGGGAGGGACATTCTTC
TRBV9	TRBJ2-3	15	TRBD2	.	CASSVSGRGTDTQYF	TGTGCCAGCAGCGTTAGCGGGAGAGGGACAGATACGCAGTATTTT
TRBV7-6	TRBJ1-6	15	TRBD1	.	CASSLAPTGNSPLHF	TGTGCCAGCAGCTTAGCGCCGACAGGGAATTCACCCCTCCACTTT
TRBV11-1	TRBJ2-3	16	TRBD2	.	CASSPPRTTSRNTQYF	TGTGCCAGCAGCCCCCCCCGCACGACTAGCAGAAATACGCAGTATTTT
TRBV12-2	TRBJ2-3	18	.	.	CASRLGQTKLDCTDTQYF	TGTGCAAGTCGCTTAGGCCAGACGAAACTAGATTGCACAGATACGCAGTATTTT
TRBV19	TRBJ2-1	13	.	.	CASSISSYNEQFF	TGTGCCAGTAGTATATCTTCCTACAATGAGCAGTTCTTC
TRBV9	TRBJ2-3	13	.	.	CASSPQVGGGQYF	TGTGCCAGCAGTCCCCAGGTTGGAGGCGGGCAGTATTTT
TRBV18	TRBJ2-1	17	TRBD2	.	CASSPQVGGAWNNEQFF	TGTGCCAGCTCACCACAGGTCGGGGGGGCTTGGAACAATGAGCAGTTCTTC
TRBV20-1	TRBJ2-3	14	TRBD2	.	CSASSGRGTDTQYF	TGCAGTGCAAGTAGCGGGAGGGGTACAGATACGCAGTATTTT
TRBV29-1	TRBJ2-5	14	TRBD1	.	CSLVDREHLETQYF	TGCAGCTTAGTGGACAGGGAACATTTGGAGACCCAGTACTTC
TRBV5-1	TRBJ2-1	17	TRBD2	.	CASSVGLAGGSYNEQFF	TGCGCCAGCAGCGTGGGACTAGCGGGAGGTTCCTACAATGAGCAGTTCTTC
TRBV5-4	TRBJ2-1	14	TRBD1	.	CASSLGQGSNEQFF	TGTGCCAGCAGCTTGGGACAGGGGTCGAACGAGCAGTTCTTC
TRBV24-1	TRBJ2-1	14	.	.	CATSREGAYNEQFF	TGTGCCACCAGTAGGGAGGGGGCCTACAATGAGCAGTTCTTC
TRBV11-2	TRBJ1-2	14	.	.	CASSLVVGPYGYTF	TGTGCCAGCAGCTTAGTCGTGGGCCCCTATGGCTACACCTTC
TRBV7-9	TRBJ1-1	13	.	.	CASSLEGYPEAFF	TGTGCCAGCAGCTTAGAGGGGTACCCTGAAGCTTTCTTT
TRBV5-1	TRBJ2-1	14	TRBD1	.	CASRGTATQNEQFF	TGCGCCAGCAGGGGGACAGCCACCCAAAATGAGCAGTTCTTC
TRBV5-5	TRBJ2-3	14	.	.	CASSDSRSTDTQYF	TGTGCCAGCAGTGACTCCCGTAGCACAGATACGCAGTATTTT
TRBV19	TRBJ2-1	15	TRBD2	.	CASTGLAGVRDEQFF	TGTGCCAGTACCGGACTAGCGGGAGTCCGGGATGAGCAGTTCTTC
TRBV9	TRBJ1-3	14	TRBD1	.	CASSATGQPASIYF	TGTGCCAGCAGCGCCACGGGACAGCCTGCAAGCATATATTTT
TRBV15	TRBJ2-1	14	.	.	CATSRVGLSNEQFF	TGTGCCACCAGCAGAGTCGGACTCTCCAATGAGCAGTTCTTC
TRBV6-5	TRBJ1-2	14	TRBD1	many	CASSFLGGGDGYTF	TGTGCCAGCAGTTTCTTAGGAGGGGGCGATGGCTACACCTTC
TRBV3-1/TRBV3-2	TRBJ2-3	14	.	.	CASSLRVGADTQYF	TGTGCCAGCAGCCTTCGTGTGGGAGCAGATACGCAGTATTTT
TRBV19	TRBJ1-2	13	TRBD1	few	CASSPDRANGYTF	TGTGCCAGTAGTCCCGACAGGGCTAATGGCTACACCTTC
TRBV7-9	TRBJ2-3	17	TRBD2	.	CASSSPKREDITDTQYF	TGTGCCAGCAGCTCCCCTAAGCGGGAGGACATCACAGATACGCAGTATTTT
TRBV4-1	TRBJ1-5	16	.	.	CASSQDRGEGNQPQHF	TGCGCCAGCAGCCAAGATCGGGGAGAGGGCAATCAGCCCCAGCATTTT
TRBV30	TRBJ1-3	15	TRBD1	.	CAWSFPRGTGNTIYF	TGTGCCTGGAGTTTCCCCAGGGGGACTGGAAACACCATATATTTT
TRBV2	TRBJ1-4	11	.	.	CASSRGEKLFF	TGTGCCAGCAGCCGGGGGGAAAAACTGTTTTTT
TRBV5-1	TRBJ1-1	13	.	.	CASSSEVDTEAFF	TGCGCCAGCAGCTCGGAGGTGGACACTGAAGCTTTCTTT
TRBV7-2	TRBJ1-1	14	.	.	CASSLNPLISGAFF	TGTGCCAGCAGCTTAAACCCCCTCATATCGGGGGCTTTCTTT
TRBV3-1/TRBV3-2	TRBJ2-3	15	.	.	CASSQYGEYSDTQYF	TGTGCCAGCAGCCAATACGGGGAGTATTCAGATACGCAGTATTTT
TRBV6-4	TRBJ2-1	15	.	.	CASSSGPSSYNEQFF	TGTGCCAGCAGTAGCGGGCCGAGCTCCTACAATGAGCAGTTCTTC
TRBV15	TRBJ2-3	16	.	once	CATSRVGGGDTDTQYF	TGTGCCACCAGCAGAGTAGGGGGAGGGGACACAGATACGCAGTATTTT
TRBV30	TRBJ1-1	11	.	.	CAEGLGSRAFF	TGTGCCGAGGGGCTCGGGAGTCGTGCTTTCTTT
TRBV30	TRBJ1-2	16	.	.	CAWTLPGVGDYYGYTF	TGTGCCTGGACCCTCCCCGGGGTCGGGGATTACTATGGCTACACCTTC
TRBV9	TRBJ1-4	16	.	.	CASSDGLLGADEKLFF	TGTGCCAGCAGCGACGGGTTATTAGGGGCGGATGAAAAACTGTTTTTT
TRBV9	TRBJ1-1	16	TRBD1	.	CASSIGTGGMNTEAFF	TGTGCCAGCAGCATAGGGACAGGGGGGATGAACACTGAAGCTTTCTTT
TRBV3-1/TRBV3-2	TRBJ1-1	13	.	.	CASSALGYTEAFF	TGTGCCAGCAGCGCGCTAGGATACACTGAAGCTTTCTTT
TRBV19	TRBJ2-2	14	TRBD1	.	CASTMTGGTGELFF	TGTGCCAGTACAATGACAGGGGGCACCGGGGAGCTGTTTTTT
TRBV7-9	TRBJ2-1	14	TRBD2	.	CASSLGEGHNEQFF	TGTGCCAGCAGCCTGGGGGAGGGCCACAATGAGCAGTTCTTC
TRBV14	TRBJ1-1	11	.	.	CASKQGTEAFF	TGTGCCAGCAAGCAGGGCACTGAAGCTTTCTTT
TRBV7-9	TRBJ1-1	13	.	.	CASKRRDWTEAFF	TGTGCCAGCAAGAGGCGGGACTGGACTGAAGCTTTCTTT
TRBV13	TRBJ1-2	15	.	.	CASSDVDQRGYGYTF	TGTGCCAGCAGCGATGTCGACCAACGGGGGTATGGCTACACCTTC
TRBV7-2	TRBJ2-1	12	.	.	CATTSYYNEQFF	TGTGCCACCACTAGCTATTACAATGAGCAGTTCTTC
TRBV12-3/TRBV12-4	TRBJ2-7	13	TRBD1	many	CASRGQDLREQYF	TGTGCCAGCAGGGGACAGGACCTGAGAGAGCAGTACTTC
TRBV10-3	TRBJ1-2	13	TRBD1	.	CATTSGGIYGYTF	TGTGCCACAACCTCAGGGGGCATCTATGGCTACACCTTC
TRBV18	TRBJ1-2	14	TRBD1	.	CASSPPGQIYGYTF	TGTGCCAGCTCACCGCCGGGACAGATCTATGGCTACACCTTC
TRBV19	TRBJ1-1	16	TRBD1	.	CATRGQLGLGNTEAFF	TGTGCCACCCGGGGACAGTTGGGGCTCGGCAACACTGAAGCTTTCTTT
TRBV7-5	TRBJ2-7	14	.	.	CARSLGPLEAEQYF	TGTGCCAGAAGCTTAGGGCCTCTGGAGGCCGAGCAGTACTTC
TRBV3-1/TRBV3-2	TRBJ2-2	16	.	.	CASSQGGGLNTGELFF	TGTGCCAGCAGCCAAGGGGGAGGACTCAACACCGGGGAGCTGTTTTTT